This record covers a single T cell receptor (beta chain). Sequenced by immunoSEQ multiplex PCR; TCRdb stores in-frame clones only, minus some. This sample has about 110,000 clones, with roughly nine tenths found just once. V lost 0 bases and J 4 bases, leaving 11 bases between the germline ends. CDR1 is SGHRS and CDR2 is YFSETQ in the germline V gene. This CDR3 comprises 14 residues. This entry belongs to a study of T cell responses to AZD1222 COVID-19 vaccine. Sequencing used peripheral blood, obtained on day 0 of MenACWY control vaccination. This chain uses TRBV5-1 with TRBJ2-7; the D call may be TRBD1 or TRBD2 (6 bases each). The source is an adult in good health. Here the CDR3 DNA reads TGCGCCAGCAGCTTGGCACCGGGGGCTTACGAGCAGTACTTC. Its translation is CASSLAPGAYEQYF.